This T cell receptor beta chain originates from a study of cytomegalovirus exposure and HLA in healthy donors. Both 60 Vbeta primers and 13 Jbeta primers went into the PCR. The assay was immunoSEQ multiplex PCR, and TCRdb's table has in-frame clones only and misses some. The sample holds more than 45,000 clones, roughly 73% seen once. V dropped 5 bases and J dropped 0 bases, with 10 bases sitting between them. Germline CDR1 SGHRS, CDR2 YFSETQ. This CDR3 spans 14 amino acids. This clone appeared once. The sequencing sample was made of PBMCs. The chain is built from TRBV5-1 and TRBJ2-3; a possible D gene is TRBD1 (6 bases). This TCR came from a middle-aged woman in good health and CMV-seropositive. CDR3 bases: TGCGCCAGCAGTGTGGGGGCTAGCACAGATACGCAGTATTTT. It translates to CASSVGASTDTQYF.